This TCR beta chain appears in the sequencing data of a study of early T cells in non-severe SARS-CoV-2 infection. In the study overall: It was bulk RNA from unsorted whole blood that was sequenced, and the chains were unpaired. Findings of the study overall: VDJdb-based annotation leaned toward anti-spike CD8 responses and missed private and CD4 specificities.

This clonotype was counted a few times. Its antigen is unidentified. V was clipped by 1 base and J by 11 bases; unmatched bases: 6. In germline, CDR1 is LGHDT, CDR2 YNNKEL (reference sequence). The CDR3 length is 13 residues. The library protocol tagged individual cDNA molecules with unique molecular identifiers. TCRdb reprocessed the 5' RACE reads via MiXCR and lists one record per CDR3 protein. The sample holds about 50,000 distinct CDR3 sequences, roughly a tenth seen once. This clonotype was obtained from an adult who was a healthcare worker with PCR-confirmed SARS-CoV-2 infection or an uninfected control (not recorded which). The chain has TRBV3-1 and TRBJ2-7; TRBD2 matches 9 bases. Sequencing was done on a sample of whole blood. DNA for the CDR3: TGTGCCAGCAGCCAAGCCGTAGCGGGGGCAAAGTACTTC. Its translation is CASSQAVAGAKYF.